This T cell receptor beta chain was sequenced in a study of T cells in women clearing cervical HPV infection. Study-level background: Cases' blood sampling followed lesion detection by median about 150 days (90 to 200).

Sequencing used immunoSEQ multiplex PCR; TCRdb keeps in-frame clones, though not all of them. The sample data list around 16,000 clones. This receptor was identified in a woman aged 18 to 75 with a cervical HPV16 infection that either progressed to CIN3+ or cleared (not recorded which). The sequenced sample consisted of blood buffy coat.

CDR3 region: CASIKNQGIGNQPQHF. The sequenced part of the CDR3 DNA is TGTGCCAGTATTAAAAATCAGGGAATTGGGAATCAGCCC. This rearrangement joins TRBV2 to TRBJ1-5, with a tentative D call TRBD1 (5 bases). The read comes to an end 3 residues before the CDR3 does, leaving the germline J gene to fill in the end. This CDR3 contains 16 residues. Germline CDR1 reads SNHLY; CDR2 reads FYNNEI. The V end lost 9 bases, the J end lost 4 bases, and 22 bases lay between the germline ends.